Detailed here is one T cell receptor beta chain. The length of the CDR3 is 16 residues. In germline, CDR1 is SGDLS, CDR2 YYNGEE. Trimming took off 4 bases at V and 0 bases at J, with 14 bases between the two ends. The data originate from a study of blood T cell repertoires in COVID-19. Study overall: Samples representing acute and convalescent COVID-19 were sourced from the United States, Italy and Spain. PBMCs, B-cell-depleted T cells, or T cells were the source of the cDNA or gDNA that made up the material.

As processed by the authors: Estimation of nucleated cell counts was performed using reference gene primer amplification. TCRdb's table, derived via immunoSEQ multiplex PCR, lists solely in-frame clones and lacks some. V and J calls and clone size follow that table, whereas D and trimming were derived from the DNA. This sample yields roughly 80,000 clones, of which approximately 89% are seen a single time; approximately 5% belongs to the top ten. Sequenced input: peripheral blood. The origin of this receptor is a man aged 45-65 years with active COVID-19. This chain joins TRBV9 and TRBJ1-3; D possibly corresponds to TRBD1 (5 bases). CDR3 sequence reads: CASSSPDILSGNTIYF. The CDR3 nucleotides read TGTGCCAGCAGCTCCCCGGACATCCTCTCTGGAAACACCATATATTTT.